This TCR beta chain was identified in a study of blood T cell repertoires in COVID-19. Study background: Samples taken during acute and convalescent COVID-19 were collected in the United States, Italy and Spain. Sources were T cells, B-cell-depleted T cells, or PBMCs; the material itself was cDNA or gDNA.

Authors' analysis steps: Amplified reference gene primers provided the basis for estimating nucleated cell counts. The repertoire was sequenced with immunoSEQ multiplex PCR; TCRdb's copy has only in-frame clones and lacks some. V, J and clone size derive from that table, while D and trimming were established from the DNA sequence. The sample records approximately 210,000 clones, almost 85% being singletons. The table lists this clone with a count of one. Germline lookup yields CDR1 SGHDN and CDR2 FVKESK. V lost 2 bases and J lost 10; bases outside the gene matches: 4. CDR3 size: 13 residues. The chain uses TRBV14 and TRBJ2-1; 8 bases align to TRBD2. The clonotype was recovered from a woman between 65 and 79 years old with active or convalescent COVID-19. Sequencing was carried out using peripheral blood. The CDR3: CASSQIRGGEQFF. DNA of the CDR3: TGTGCCAGCAGCCAAATCCGGGGGGGCGAGCAGTTCTTC.